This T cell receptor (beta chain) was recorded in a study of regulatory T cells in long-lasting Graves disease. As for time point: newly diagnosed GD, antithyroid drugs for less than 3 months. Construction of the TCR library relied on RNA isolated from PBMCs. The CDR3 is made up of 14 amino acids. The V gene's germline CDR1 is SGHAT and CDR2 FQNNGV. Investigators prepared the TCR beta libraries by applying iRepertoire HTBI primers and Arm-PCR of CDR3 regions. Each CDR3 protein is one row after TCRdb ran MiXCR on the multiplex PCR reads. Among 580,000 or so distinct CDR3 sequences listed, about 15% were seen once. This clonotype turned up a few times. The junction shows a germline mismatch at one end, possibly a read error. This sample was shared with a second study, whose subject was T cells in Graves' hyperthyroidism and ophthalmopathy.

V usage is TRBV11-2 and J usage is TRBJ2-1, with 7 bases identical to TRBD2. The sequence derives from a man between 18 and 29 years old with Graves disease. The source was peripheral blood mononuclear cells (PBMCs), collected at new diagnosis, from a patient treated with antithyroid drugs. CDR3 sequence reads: CASSGGDSNNEQFF. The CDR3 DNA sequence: TGTGCCAGCAGCGGGGGGGACTCCAACAATGAGCAGTTCTTC.